Listed below are T cell receptor beta chains from one sample, sequenced in a study of identical twins. TCRdb used MiXCR to reprocess the 5' RACE reads, holding one entry per CDR3 protein. The sample holds hundreds of thousands of distinct CDR3 sequences, 5.5% to 7.5% seen once. Sequencing input: naive T cells sorted from blood. These receptors were collected from a man between 18 and 29 years old in good health. The conserved cysteine and the conserved F or W are not part of the CDR3 here.

cdr3_aa	j_call	v_call
ASSLLAGLTTDTQY	TRBJ2-3	TRBV5-5
ASSLEASGGYNEQF	TRBJ2-1	TRBV5-1
AISEGRLLGTENNSPLH	TRBJ1-6	TRBV10-3
SARDVTGISEQF	TRBJ2-1	TRBV20-1
ASSLAVGNEQF	TRBJ2-1	TRBV7-8
ASSLVQGVLETQY	TRBJ2-5	TRBV5-1
ASSYVDRGAEAF	TRBJ1-1	TRBV5-1
ASRELAGGLADTQY	TRBJ2-3	TRBV12-3/TRBV12-4
ASSFLGGETGETQY	TRBJ2-5	TRBV12-3/TRBV12-4
ASSQIAAGVGNEQF	TRBJ2-1	TRBV4-1
ASSSRPSGLYNEQF	TRBJ2-1	TRBV7-8
ASSLWDTGGFDGNTIY	TRBJ1-3	TRBV12-3/TRBV12-4
ATSRLGEGAYGYT	TRBJ1-2	TRBV15
ASSLGLAGGPVKNIQY	TRBJ2-4	TRBV5-1
SVEGQGREQY	TRBJ2-7	TRBV29-1
ASSLRQVDDSPLH	TRBJ1-6	TRBV7-2
ASSPGQGYNTGELF	TRBJ2-2	TRBV3-1
ASSFGQGKTEAF	TRBJ1-1	TRBV7-2
ASSLLGQGTTGELF	TRBJ2-2	TRBV27
ASSLGLVIF	TRBJ2-1	TRBV12-3/TRBV12-4
ASSQDLEGRTDTQY	TRBJ2-3	TRBV3-1
ASSGQGGVSGNTIY	TRBJ1-3	TRBV5-1
SARGVRTGVRGEQF	TRBJ2-1	TRBV20-1
ASSSVLGAFNEQF	TRBJ2-1	TRBV7-8
ASSLMPSGRAVTGELF	TRBJ2-2	TRBV11-1
SVEGGKSGYNEQF	TRBJ2-1	TRBV29-1
ASRWTGGHEQY	TRBJ2-7	TRBV5-1
SARDHGTRPYEQY	TRBJ2-7	TRBV20-1
ASKDRGHGYT	TRBJ1-2	TRBV28
ASSQSPGHPSREQY	TRBJ2-7	TRBV14
ASSQDSGRTAGYT	TRBJ1-2	TRBV3-1
ASSGRARETQY	TRBJ2-5	TRBV6-2/TRBV6-3
ASSLDGSNSPLH	TRBJ1-6	TRBV12-3/TRBV12-4
ASREAGTGFTQY	TRBJ2-3	TRBV12-3/TRBV12-4
ASSQWELADNEQF	TRBJ2-1	TRBV4-3
ASSLVEGRNYYGYT	TRBJ1-2	TRBV7-8
ASSYSTGQETQY	TRBJ2-5	TRBV6-5
ASSQDGGRTGGNEQF	TRBJ2-1	TRBV4-1
ASRGETGLYEQY	TRBJ2-7	TRBV6-1
SARDRVYGYT	TRBJ1-2	TRBV20-1
ASSLASSGTLTDTQY	TRBJ2-3	TRBV5-1
ASSHAGLAGAQETQY	TRBJ2-5	TRBV4-1
ASITTGTGQYEQY	TRBJ2-7	TRBV28
ASSLGTQGAAAF	TRBJ1-1	TRBV5-6
SVESGHREKLF	TRBJ1-4	TRBV29-1
SASGSPFYNEQF	TRBJ2-1	TRBV20-1
ASSATGEVVEAF	TRBJ1-1	TRBV7-3
ASSLGTSGRPYNEQF	TRBJ2-1	TRBV7-8
ASSVTGVGNGYT	TRBJ1-2	TRBV7-8
ASSQVLSGSFRVENIQY	TRBJ2-4	TRBV4-1
ASTARTSGTGELF	TRBJ2-2	TRBV27